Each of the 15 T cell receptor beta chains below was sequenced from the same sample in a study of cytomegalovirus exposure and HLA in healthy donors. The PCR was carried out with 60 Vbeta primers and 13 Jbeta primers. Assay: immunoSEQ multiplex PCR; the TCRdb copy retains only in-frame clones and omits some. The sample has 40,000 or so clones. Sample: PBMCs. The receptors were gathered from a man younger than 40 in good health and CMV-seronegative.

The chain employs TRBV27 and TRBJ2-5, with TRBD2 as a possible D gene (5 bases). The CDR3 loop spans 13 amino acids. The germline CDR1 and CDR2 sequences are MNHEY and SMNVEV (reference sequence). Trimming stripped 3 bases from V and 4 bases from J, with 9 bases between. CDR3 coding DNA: TGTGCCAGCAGTTTCCGGGGTACAGAGACCCAGTACTTC. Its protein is CASSFRGTETQYF.

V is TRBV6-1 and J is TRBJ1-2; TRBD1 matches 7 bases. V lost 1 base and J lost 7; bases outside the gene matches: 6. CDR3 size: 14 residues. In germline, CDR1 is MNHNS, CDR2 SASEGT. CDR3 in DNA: TGTGCCAGCAGTGAAGACTACAGGGGTCGTGGCTACACCTTC. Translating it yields CASSEDYRGRGYTF.

The CDR3 here is CASSLDGSNQPQHF. The CDR3 nucleotides read TGCGCCAGCAGCTTGGACGGTAGCAATCAGCCCCAGCATTTT. This rearrangement joins TRBV5-1 to TRBJ1-5, with no clear D. Germline V gene data show CDR1 as SGHRS and CDR2 as YFSETQ. The CDR3 spans 14 residues. Trimming pared 0 bases from V and 0 bases from J, leaving 4 bases between.

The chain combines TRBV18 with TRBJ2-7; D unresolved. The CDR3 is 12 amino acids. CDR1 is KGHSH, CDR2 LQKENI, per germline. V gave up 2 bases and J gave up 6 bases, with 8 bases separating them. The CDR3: CASSPVSLEQYF. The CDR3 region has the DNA TGTGCCAGCTCACCAGTCTCCCTCGAGCAGTACTTC.

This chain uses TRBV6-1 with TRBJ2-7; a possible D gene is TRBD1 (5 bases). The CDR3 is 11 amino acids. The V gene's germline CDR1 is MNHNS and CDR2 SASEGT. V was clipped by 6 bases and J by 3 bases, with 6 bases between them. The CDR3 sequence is CASRDSYEQYF. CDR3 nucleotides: TGTGCCAGCAGAGACAGCTACGAGCAGTACTTC.

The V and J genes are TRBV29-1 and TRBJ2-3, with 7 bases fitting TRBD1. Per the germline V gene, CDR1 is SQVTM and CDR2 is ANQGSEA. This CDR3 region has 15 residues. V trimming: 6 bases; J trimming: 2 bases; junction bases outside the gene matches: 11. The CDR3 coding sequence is TGCAGCGTACTCCGGGACAGATCTTACACAGATACGCAGTATTTT. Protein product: CSVLRDRSYTDTQYF.

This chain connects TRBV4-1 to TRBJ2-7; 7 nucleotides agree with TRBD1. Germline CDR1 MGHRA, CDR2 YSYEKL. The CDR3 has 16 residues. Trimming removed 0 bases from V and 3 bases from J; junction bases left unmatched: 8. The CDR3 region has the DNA TGCGCCAGCAGCCAAGATATTAGGGGGCTCCACTACGAGCAGTACTTC. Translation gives CASSQDIRGLHYEQYF.

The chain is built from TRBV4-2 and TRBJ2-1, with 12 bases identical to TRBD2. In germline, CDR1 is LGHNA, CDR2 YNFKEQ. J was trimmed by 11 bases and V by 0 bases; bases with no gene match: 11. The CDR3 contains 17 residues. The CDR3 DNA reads TGTGCCAGCAGCCAAGACCAACGACTAGCGGGAGTTTACCAGCAGTTCTTC. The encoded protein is CASSQDQRLAGVYQQFF.

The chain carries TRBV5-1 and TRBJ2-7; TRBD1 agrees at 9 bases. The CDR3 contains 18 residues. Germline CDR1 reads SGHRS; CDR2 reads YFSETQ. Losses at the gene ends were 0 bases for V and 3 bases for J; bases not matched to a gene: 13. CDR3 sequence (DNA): TGCGCCAGCAGCTTGGAAGGTCTCAACACAGGGGGCAACTACGAGCAGTACTTC. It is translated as CASSLEGLNTGGNYEQYF.

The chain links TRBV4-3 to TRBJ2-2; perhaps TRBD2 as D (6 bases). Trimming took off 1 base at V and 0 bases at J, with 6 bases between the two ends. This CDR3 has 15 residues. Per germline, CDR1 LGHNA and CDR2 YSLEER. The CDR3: CASSQGGANTGELFF. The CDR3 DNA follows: TGCGCCAGCAGCCAAGGGGGGGCGAACACCGGGGAGCTGTTTTTT.

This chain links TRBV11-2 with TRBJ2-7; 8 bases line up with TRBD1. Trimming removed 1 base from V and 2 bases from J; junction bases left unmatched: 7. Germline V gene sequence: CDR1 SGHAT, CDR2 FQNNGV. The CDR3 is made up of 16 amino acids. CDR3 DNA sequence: TGTGCCAGCAGCTTAGGTCGGGACAGGCGTGCCTACGAGCAGTACTTC. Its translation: CASSLGRDRRAYEQYF. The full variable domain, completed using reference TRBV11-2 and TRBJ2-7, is EAGVAQSPRYKIIEKRQSVAFWCNPISGHATLYWYQQILGQGPKLLIQFQNNGVVDDSQLPKDRFSAERLKGVDSTLKIQPAKLEDSAVYLCASSLGRDRRAYEQYFGPGTRLTVT.

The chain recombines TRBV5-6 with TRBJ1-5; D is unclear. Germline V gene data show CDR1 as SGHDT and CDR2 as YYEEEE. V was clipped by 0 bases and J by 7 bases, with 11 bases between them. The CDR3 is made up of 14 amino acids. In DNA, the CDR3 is TGTGCCAGCAGCTTGGGAGCTGGAGGGCAGCCCCAGCATTTT. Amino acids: CASSLGAGGQPQHF.

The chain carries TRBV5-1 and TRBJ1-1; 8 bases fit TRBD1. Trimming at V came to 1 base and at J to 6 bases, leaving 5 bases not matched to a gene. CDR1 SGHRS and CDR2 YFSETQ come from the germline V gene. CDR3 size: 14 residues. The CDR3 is CASSLQQGGAEAFF. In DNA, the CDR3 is TGCGCCAGCAGCTTGCAACAGGGGGGGGCTGAAGCTTTCTTT.

The CDR3 reads CASSQWSAVDTQYF. Here the CDR3 DNA reads TGCGCCAGCAGCCAATGGTCAGCGGTAGATACGCAGTATTTT. The rearrangement links TRBV4-1 to TRBJ2-3, with TRBD2 as a possible D gene (5 bases). The CDR3 loop spans 14 amino acids. V gave up 2 bases and J gave up 5 bases, with 11 bases separating them. Germline V CDR1 and CDR2: MGHRA, YSYEKL.

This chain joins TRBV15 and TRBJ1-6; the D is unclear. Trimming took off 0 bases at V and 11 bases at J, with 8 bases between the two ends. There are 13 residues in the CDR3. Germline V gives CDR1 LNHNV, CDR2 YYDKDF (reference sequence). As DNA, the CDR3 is TGTGCCACCAGCAGAGAGAGCCCCCCACCCCTCCACTTT. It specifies CATSRESPPPLHF. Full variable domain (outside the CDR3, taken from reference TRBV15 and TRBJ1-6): DAMVIQNPRYQVTQFGKPVTLSCSQTLNHNVMYWYQQKSSQAPKLLFHYYDKDFNNEADTPDNFQSRRPNTSFCFLDIRSPGLGDTAMYLCATSRESPPPLHFGNGTRLTVT.